These 11 T cell receptor beta chains came from one sample sequenced in a study of T cells in Graves' hyperthyroidism and ophthalmopathy. RNA transcripts provided the source from which TCR beta CDR3 regions were amplified. TCR CDR3 regions were first amplified by RT-PCR with HTBI primers. TCRdb called the multiplex PCR reads again in MiXCR, with one record for every CDR3 protein. The table lists about 98,000 distinct CDR3 sequences, 35% to 45% of them singletons. The sample taken for sequencing was peripheral blood or thyroid tissue (not recorded which). Receptor source: a woman aged 25 to 39 with Graves' hyperthyroidism.

The CDR3 sequence: CASSLGGQGDGYTF. The CDR3 DNA follows: TGTGCCAGCAGCTTAGGGGGACAGGGAGATGGCTACACCTTC. V usage is TRBV7-9 and J usage is TRBJ1-2; the match to TRBD1 covers 9 bases. J was trimmed by 6 bases and V by 1 base; bases with no gene match: 3. The germline V gene encodes CDR1 SEHNR and CDR2 FQNEAQ (reference sequence). The length of the CDR3 is 14 residues.

Ten or more counts support this clonotype. The genes are TRBV20-1 and TRBJ2-5, with 10 bases fitting TRBD2. Trimming removed 3 bases from V and 1 base from J; junction bases left unmatched: 2. Germline V gene data show CDR1 as DFQATT and CDR2 as SNEGSKA (reference sequence). The length of the CDR3 is 14 residues. The CDR3 coding sequence is TGCAGTGCTAGGGGACTAGCGCCCCAAGAGACCCAGTACTTC. Protein product: CSARGLAPQETQYF.

The chain uses TRBV7-9 and TRBJ2-2; TRBD1 aligns across 9 bases. The CDR3 runs 16 residues. The V segment lost 5 bases and the J segment 3 bases; nucleotides outside the gene matches: 7. Germline CDR1 and CDR2: SEHNR and FQNEAQ (reference sequence). The CDR3 region is CASSREQGAYTGELFF. CDR3 DNA: TGTGCCAGCAGCCGGGAACAGGGGGCATACACCGGGGAGCTGTTTTTT.

This clonotype was counted many times. V is TRBV27 and J is TRBJ1-2; D ambiguous. Trimming left V 8 bases short and J 4 bases short, with 14 bases between. Germline loops: CDR1 MNHEY, CDR2 SMNVEV (reference sequence). The CDR3 sequence is 13 residues long. DNA for the CDR3: TGTGCCAGCGGCGACCGACTGAGCTATGGCTACACCTTC. It yields the protein CASGDRLSYGYTF.

This rearrangement joins TRBV13 to TRBJ1-5; 7 bases are a match to TRBD1. CDR1 and CDR2 from the germline V gene are PRHDT and FYEKMQ (reference sequence). The length of the CDR3 is 15 residues. J was trimmed by 1 base and V by 6 bases; bases with no gene match: 6. In nucleotides, the CDR3 is TGTGCCAGCAGTCTCTCAGGGGGGAGCAATCAGCCCCAGCATTTT. It translates to CASSLSGGSNQPQHF.

Ten or more counts support this clonotype. Being one base from a much bigger clone, this may be a read error. V gene TRBV7-9 combines with J gene TRBJ1-6; 10 bases are shared with TRBD1. The CDR3 runs to 15 residues. Germline V gives CDR1 SEHNR, CDR2 FQNEAQ (reference sequence). CDR3: CTSSLAGQGNSPLHF. The CDR3, as DNA: TGTACCAGCAGCTTAGCGGGACAGGGGAATTCACCCCTCCACTTT.

The rearrangement joins TRBV2 to TRBJ2-3, with 7 bases that match TRBD1. V shed 6 bases and J 2 bases; nucleotides not matched to a gene: 8. The CDR3 contains 15 residues. The germline V gene encodes CDR1 SNHLY and CDR2 FYNNEI. The chain's CDR3 is CASSAGTEPTDTQYF. The CDR3, as DNA: TGTGCCAGCAGCGCCGGGACAGAGCCCACAGATACGCAGTATTTT.

The chain combines TRBV12-3 or TRBV12-4 with TRBJ2-5, with 7 bases matching TRBD1. Trimming removed 5 bases from V and 4 bases from J; junction bases left unmatched: 13. The CDR3 sequence is 16 residues long. CDR3 nucleotide sequence: TGTGCCAGCAGTGAATTTCCAGGGGGTGCAGGAGAGACCCAGTACTTC. Translating gives CASSEFPGGAGETQYF.

V gene TRBV16 combines with J gene TRBJ2-3; the D gene could be TRBD1 or TRBD2 (5 bases each). The CDR3 loop spans 15 amino acids. The germline V and J ends were trimmed by 2 bases and 5 bases, with 14 bases remaining between them. Germline V CDR1 and CDR2: KGHSY, FQNENV. CDR3 coding DNA: TGTGCCAGCAGCCAAGATGGGTCGAGGGGAGATACGCAGTATTTT. Amino acid sequence: CASSQDGSRGDTQYF.

This clonotype was found many times. One end of the junction does not line up with germline, which may come from a read error. This chain connects TRBV28 to TRBJ2-7; 8 nucleotides match TRBD1. The V gene's germline CDR1 is MDHEN and CDR2 SYDVKM. The CDR3 extends over 15 amino acids. The CDR3 DNA reads TGTGCCAGCAGTTTATCCCGAGGACAGGGCCGTTACTACCACTTC. Protein product: CASSLSRGQGRYYHF. The whole variable domain, filled in from reference TRBV28 and TRBJ2-7, reads DVKVTQSSRYLVKRTGEKVFLECVQDMDHENMFWYRQDPGLGLRLIYFSYDVKMKEKGDIPEGYSVSREKKERFSLILESASTNQTSMYLCASSLSRGQGRYYHFGPGTRLTVT.

As to this clonotype: An end of the junction differs from the germline gene, which may be a read error. The V call is TRBV3-1, the J call TRBJ1-4; D remains ambiguous. The V gene's germline CDR1 is LGHDT and CDR2 YNNKEL (reference sequence). The CDR3 is 15 residues long. The CDR3 DNA follows: TGTGCCAGCAGCCAGTACTTCGAAACTAATGAAAGACTGTTTTTT. Protein: CASSQYFETNERLFF.